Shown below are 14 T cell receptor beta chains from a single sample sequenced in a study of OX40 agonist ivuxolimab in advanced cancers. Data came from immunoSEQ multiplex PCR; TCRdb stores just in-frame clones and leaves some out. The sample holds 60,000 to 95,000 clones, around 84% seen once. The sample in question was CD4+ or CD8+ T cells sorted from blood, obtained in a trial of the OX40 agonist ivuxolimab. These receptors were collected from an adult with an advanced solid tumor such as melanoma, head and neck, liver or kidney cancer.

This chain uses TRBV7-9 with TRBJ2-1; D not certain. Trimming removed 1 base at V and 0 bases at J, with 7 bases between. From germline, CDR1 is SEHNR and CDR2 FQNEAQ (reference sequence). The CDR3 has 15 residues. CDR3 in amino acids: CASSLGPSSYNEQFF. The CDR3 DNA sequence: TGTGCCAGCAGCTTAGGCCCGAGCTCCTACAATGAGCAGTTCTTC. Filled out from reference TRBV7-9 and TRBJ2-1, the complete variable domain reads DTGVSQNPRHKITKRGQNVTFRCDPISEHNRLYWYRQTLGQGPEFLTYFQNEAQLEKSRLLSDRFSAERPKGSFSTLEIQRTEQGDSAMYLCASSLGPSSYNEQFFGPGTRLTVL.

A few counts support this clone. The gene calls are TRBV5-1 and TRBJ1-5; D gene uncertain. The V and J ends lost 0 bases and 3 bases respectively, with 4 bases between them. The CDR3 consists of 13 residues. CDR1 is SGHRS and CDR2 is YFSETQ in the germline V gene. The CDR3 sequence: CASSLDPNQPQHF. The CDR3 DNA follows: TGCGCCAGCAGCTTGGACCCCAATCAGCCCCAGCATTTT.

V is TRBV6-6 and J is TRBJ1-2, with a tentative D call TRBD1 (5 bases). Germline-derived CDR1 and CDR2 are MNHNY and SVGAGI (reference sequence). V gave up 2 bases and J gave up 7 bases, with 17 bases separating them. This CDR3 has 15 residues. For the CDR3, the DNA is TGTGCCAGCAGTTACCCGAGAAGGGGAATGGGTGGCTACACCTTC. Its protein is CASSYPRRGMGGYTF.

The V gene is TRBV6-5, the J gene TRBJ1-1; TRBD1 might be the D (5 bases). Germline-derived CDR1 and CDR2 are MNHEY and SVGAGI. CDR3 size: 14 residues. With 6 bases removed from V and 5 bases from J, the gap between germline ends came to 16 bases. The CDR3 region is CASSWDPRSTEAFF. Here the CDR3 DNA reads TGTGCCAGCAGCTGGGACCCCCGTAGTACTGAAGCTTTCTTT.

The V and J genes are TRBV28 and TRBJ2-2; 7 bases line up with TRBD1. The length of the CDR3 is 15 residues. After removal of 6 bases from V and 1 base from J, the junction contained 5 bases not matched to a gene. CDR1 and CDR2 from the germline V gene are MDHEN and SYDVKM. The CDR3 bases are TGTGCCAGCAGCCCCGGGACAGTGAACACCGGGGAGCTGTTTTTT. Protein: CASSPGTVNTGELFF.

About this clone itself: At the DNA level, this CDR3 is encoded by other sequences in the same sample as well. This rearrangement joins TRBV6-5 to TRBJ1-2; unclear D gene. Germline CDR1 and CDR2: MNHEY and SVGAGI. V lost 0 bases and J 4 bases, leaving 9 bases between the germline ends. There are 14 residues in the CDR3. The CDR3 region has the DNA TGTGCCAGCAGTTACTCTGGCAGCCTCTATGGCTACACCTTC. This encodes CASSYSGSLYGYTF.

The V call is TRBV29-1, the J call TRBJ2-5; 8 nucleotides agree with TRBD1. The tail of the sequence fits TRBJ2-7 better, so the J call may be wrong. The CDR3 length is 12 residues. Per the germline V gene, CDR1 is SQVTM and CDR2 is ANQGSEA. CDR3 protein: CSAVRTGNEQYF. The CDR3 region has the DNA TGCAGCGCCGTCCGGACAGGGAACGAGCAGTACTTC.

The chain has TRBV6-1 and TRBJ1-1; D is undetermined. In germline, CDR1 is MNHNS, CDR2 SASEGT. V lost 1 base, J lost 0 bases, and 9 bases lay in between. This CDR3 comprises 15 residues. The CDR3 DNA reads TGTGCCAGCAGTGAAGGGAGACGTTTGAACACTGAAGCTTTCTTT. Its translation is CASSEGRRLNTEAFF.

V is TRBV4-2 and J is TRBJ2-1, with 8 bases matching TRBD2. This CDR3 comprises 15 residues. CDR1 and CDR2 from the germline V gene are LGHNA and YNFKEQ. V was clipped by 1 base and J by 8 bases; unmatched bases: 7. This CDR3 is CASSQGMGLDHEQFF. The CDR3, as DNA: TGTGCCAGCAGCCAAGGAATGGGACTAGACCATGAGCAGTTCTTC.

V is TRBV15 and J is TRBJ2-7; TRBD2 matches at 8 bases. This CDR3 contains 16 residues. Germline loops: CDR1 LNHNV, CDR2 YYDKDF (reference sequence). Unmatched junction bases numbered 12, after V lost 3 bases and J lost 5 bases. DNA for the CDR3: TGTGCCACCAGCAGGGGACTAGTGACTACCTCTGACGAGCAGTACTTC. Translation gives CATSRGLVTTSDEQYF. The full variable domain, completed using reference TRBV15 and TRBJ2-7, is DAMVIQNPRYQVTQFGKPVTLSCSQTLNHNVMYWYQQKSSQAPKLLFHYYDKDFNNEADTPDNFQSRRPNTSFCFLDIRSPGLGDTAMYLCATSRGLVTTSDEQYFGPGTRLTVT.

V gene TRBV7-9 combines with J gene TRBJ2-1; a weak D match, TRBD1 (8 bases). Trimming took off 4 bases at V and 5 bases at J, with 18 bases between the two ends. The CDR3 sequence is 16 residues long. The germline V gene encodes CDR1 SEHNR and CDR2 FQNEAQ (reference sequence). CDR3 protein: CASSSPGGTGDNEQFF. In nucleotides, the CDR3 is TGTGCCAGCAGCTCCCCCGGGGGGACAGGCGACAATGAGCAGTTCTTC.

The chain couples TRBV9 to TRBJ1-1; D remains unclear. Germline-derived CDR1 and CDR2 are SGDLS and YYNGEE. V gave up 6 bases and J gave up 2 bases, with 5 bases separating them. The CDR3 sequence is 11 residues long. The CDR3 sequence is CASMGNTEAFF. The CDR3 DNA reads TGTGCCAGCATGGGCAACACTGAAGCTTTCTTT.

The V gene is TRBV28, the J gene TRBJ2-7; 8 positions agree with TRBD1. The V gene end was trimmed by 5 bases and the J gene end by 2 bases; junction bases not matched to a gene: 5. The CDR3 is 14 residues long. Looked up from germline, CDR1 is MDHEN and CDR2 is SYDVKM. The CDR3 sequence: CASSPWTGTYEQYF. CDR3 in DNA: TGTGCCAGCAGTCCCTGGACAGGGACCTACGAGCAGTACTTC.

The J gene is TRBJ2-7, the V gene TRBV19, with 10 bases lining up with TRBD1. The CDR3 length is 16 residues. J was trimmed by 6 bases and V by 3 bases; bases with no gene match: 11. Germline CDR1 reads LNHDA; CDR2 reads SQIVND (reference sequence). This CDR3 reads CASSIFLTGGTSEQYF. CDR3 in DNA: TGTGCCAGTAGTATTTTTTTGACAGGGGGCACAAGCGAGCAGTACTTC.